Below are 5 T cell receptor beta chains sequenced from a single sample in a study of T cells after yellow fever vaccination. In TCRdb, the 5' RACE reads were re-called with MiXCR into one record per CDR3 protein. The sample has a few hundred thousand distinct CDR3 sequences; approximately 5.2% are singletons. The sequencing used CD4+ T cells sorted from PBMCs, collected on the day of the yellow fever booster vaccination. The receptor set was obtained from a man aged 18 to 29 who received the YFV17D yellow fever vaccine.

This clonotype came up a few times. This chain connects TRBV7-2 to TRBJ2-5, with a tentative D call TRBD1 (5 bases). The V gene lost 4 bases and the J gene lost 3 bases, with 9 bases spanning the gap. CDR1 is SGHTA and CDR2 is FQGNSA in the germline V gene. The CDR3 is 13 residues long. The CDR3 DNA reads TGTGCCAGCAGCTGGGGCGGCAAAGAGACCCAGTACTTC. It encodes CASSWGGKETQYF.

This clonotype was recorded a few times. This chain joins TRBV10-3 and TRBJ1-4; D is uncertain. This CDR3 has 15 residues. CDR1 and CDR2 (germline): ENHRY, SYGVKD. With 5 bases removed from V and 5 bases from J, the gap between germline ends came to 15 bases. CDR3 protein: CAISPATGLNEKLFF. The CDR3 coding sequence is TGTGCCATCAGTCCCGCTACGGGTTTAAATGAAAAACTGTTTTTT.

The V gene is TRBV6-5, the J gene TRBJ1-4, with a weak D call TRBD1 (6 bases). In germline, CDR1 is MNHEY, CDR2 SVGAGI. This CDR3 comprises 15 residues. V lost 6 bases, J lost 0 bases, and 11 bases lay in between. The CDR3 protein is CASRTRGATNEKLFF. The CDR3 DNA reads TGTGCCAGCAGAACCAGGGGCGCAACTAATGAAAAACTGTTTTTT.

This clonotype occurred many times. The chain is built from TRBV20-1 and TRBJ2-1, with D possibly TRBD1 on 5 matching bases. Between the trimmed V and J ends, which lost 5 bases and 2 bases, there was a span of 13 bases. Germline V lookup: CDR1 DFQATT, CDR2 SNEGSKA (reference sequence). This CDR3 has 14 residues. Here the CDR3 reads CSARFRTTYNEQFF. The CDR3 nucleotides read TGCAGTGCTCGCTTCAGGACAACCTACAATGAGCAGTTCTTC.

This clonotype showed up just a few times. The chain is built from TRBV5-1 and TRBJ1-1; D gene unclear. Germline lookup yields CDR1 SGHRS and CDR2 YFSETQ. Trimming shortened V by 0 bases and J by 3 bases, and 12 bases separated the two germline ends. The CDR3 is made up of 15 amino acids. This CDR3 is CASSLGTADYTEAFF. CDR3 DNA sequence: TGCGCCAGCAGCTTGGGGACCGCAGACTACACTGAAGCTTTCTTT.